Listed below are T cell receptor beta chains from one sample, sequenced in a study of tumor-infiltrating lymphocytes in primary liver carcinoma. TCRdb fed the multiplex PCR reads into MiXCR, producing one record per CDR3 protein. Among 190,000 or so distinct CDR3 sequences listed, approximately 64% were seen once. Sequencing was carried out using peripheral blood. These receptors all come from a woman aged 60-75 years with primary liver carcinoma and hepatitis B virus infection. The CDR3 runs from the conserved cysteine through the conserved F or W. A D gene is named only where the DNA matches it firmly. Only part of the rows carry a size: once, few, many, or a class if the clone is expanded.

TRBJ2-1 NA TRBV11-3 NA TGTCCCAGCACCTTAGTCTCAAGGGGGGCCTACAATGAGCAGTTCTTC CPSTLVSRGAYNEQFF
TRBJ2-3 NA TRBV6-6 TRBD2 TGTGCCACCCGACTAGCGGGAGGTCCCCGCACAGATACGCAGTATTTT CATRLAGGPRTDTQYF
TRBJ2-1 NA TRBV12-5 NA TGTGCTAGTGGTTGGCCGGGTGGACCTAGCTCCTACAATGTGCAGTTCTTC CASGWPGGPSSYNVQFF
TRBJ2-1 NA TRBV4-3 NA TGCGCCAGCAGCCAAGGGACCAATTTCGACGAGCAGTTCTTC CASSQGTNFDEQFF
TRBJ2-7 NA TRBV5-4 NA TGTGCCAGCAGCTTGGTTGGGGGGACCAGAGTCCTACGCGAGCAGTACTTC CASSLVGGTRVLREQYF
TRBJ2-1 many TRBV29-1 NA TGCAGCGTCCCCGGGACTTCTTACAATGAGCAGTTCTTC CSVPGTSYNEQFF
TRBJ2-1 NA TRBV5-4 TRBD2 TGTGCCAGCAGCCCCGGGGGGGTCCAAGAGACCCAGTTCTTC CASSPGGVQETQFF
TRBJ2-1 NA TRBV7-8 NA TGTGCCAGCAGCCTAGGGCGGGCCGGGGAGCAGTTCTTC CASSLGRAGEQFF
TRBJ2-3 medium-sized TRBV11-2 NA TGTGCCAGCAGCTTAGGGTTTGTGACGGTTAGCACAGATACGCAGTATTTT CASSLGFVTVSTDTQYF
TRBJ2-2 NA TRBV6-5 TRBD1 TGTGCCAGCAGTTGGACAGGGGGCATCGGGGAGCTGCTTTTT CASSWTGGIGELLF
TRBJ2-3 NA TRBV28 NA TGTGCCAGCAGTTTGATCACAGATACGCAGTATTTT CASSLITDTQYF
TRBJ2-1 NA TRBV11-2 NA TGTGCCAGCATCTCCTCTCTAGGGGCGGACCCGGGGGAGACCCAGTTCTTC CASISSLGADPGETQFF
TRBJ1-1 NA TRBV14 TRBD1 TGTACCAGAGGTCCCAACAGGGGTGGGTGGAACACTGAAGCTTTCTTT CTRGPNRGGWNTEAFF
TRBJ2-4 NA TRBV28 TRBD1 TGTGCCAGCAGTACAACCCGAAGAGATCCGACAGGGTACAAAAACATTCAGTACTTC CASSTTRRDPTGYKNIQYF
TRBJ1-5 many TRBV6-6 TRBD1 TGTGCCAGCACTTTAACAGGGGCCCAGCCCCAGCATTTT CASTLTGAQPQHF